This T cell receptor (beta chain) stems from a study of blood T cell repertoires in COVID-19. TCRdb's copy holds only in-frame clones and misses some; the assay was immunoSEQ multiplex PCR. The data hold some 76,000 clones, with 75% to 95% observed a single time. This clone was recorded once. Germline V gives CDR1 KGHSH, CDR2 LQKENI. The CDR3 consists of 13 residues. V was trimmed by 2 bases and J by 5 bases, leaving 7 bases between them. The clonotype was recovered from a young woman with acute or convalescent COVID-19. Sequencing input: peripheral blood. V gene TRBV18 combines with J gene TRBJ1-5; perhaps TRBD1 as D (6 bases). CDR3 nucleotides: TGTGCCAGCTCACCAGGACAGCATCAGCCCCAGCATTTT. Translating gives CASSPGQHQPQHF.